The text below deals with one TCR beta chain. The record originates from a study of blood T cell repertoires in COVID-19. The overall study: Specimens from acute and convalescent COVID-19 originated in the United States, Italy and Spain. T cells, B-cell-depleted T cells, or PBMCs supplied cDNA or gDNA.

CDR3 length equals 15 residues. CDR1 is SGHNT and CDR2 is YENEEA in the germline V gene. The germline V and J ends were trimmed by 2 bases and 2 bases, with 12 bases remaining between them. In the authors' methods: Estimation of nucleated cell counts was performed using reference gene primer amplification. Sequencing used immunoSEQ multiplex PCR; TCRdb keeps in-frame clones, though not all of them. That table supplies the V and J calls and clone size; D and trimming were determined from the DNA. In the table there are approximately 100,000 clones, 65% to 85% of which are singletons. This clonotype originated in a man aged 60 to 75 with acute or convalescent COVID-19. The chain employs TRBV11-3 and TRBJ1-1; possibly TRBD1 for D (5 bases). The sample was peripheral blood. CDR3 sequence reads: CASSLYPGPNTEAFF. CDR3 bases: TGTGCCAGCAGCTTATACCCAGGGCCAAACACTGAAGCTTTCTTT.